Reported below is one T cell receptor beta chain. Germline V gene data show CDR1 as MGHRA and CDR2 as YSYEKL. The CDR3 is 12 residues long. V lost 3 bases to trimming and J lost 5 bases, with 8 bases between them. These data originate in a study of T cell responses to AZD1222 COVID-19 vaccine. Here immunoSEQ multiplex PCR was the method, and the copy in TCRdb shows in-frame clones only, minus some. The data contain about 97,000 clones, over 75% of them singletons. This chain uses TRBV4-1 with TRBJ2-7; the D is unclear. The sequence derives from an adult in good health. The sequencing here drew on peripheral blood, taken on day 0 of AZD1222 vaccination. CDR3 coding DNA: TGCGCCAGCAGCCATTCCGGCCACGAGCAGTACTTC. Translating gives CASSHSGHEQYF.